This T cell receptor beta chain was captured in a study of blood T cell repertoires in COVID-19. In germline, CDR1 is LGHDT, CDR2 YNNKEL (reference sequence). V was shortened by 1 base and J by 1 base, with 2 bases between the two germline ends. The CDR3 length is 13 residues. Participants' reported clinical history set cohort assignment. Concerning this clone itself: Other DNA sequences in this sample translate to the same CDR3.

Repertoires were generated with immunoSEQ multiplex PCR, while TCRdb's copy carries only in-frame clones and drops some. The table shows 490,000 or so clones, with 70% to 90% occurring only once. The chain couples TRBV3-1 (or the pseudogene TRBV3-2) to TRBJ1-3; D is unresolved. The TCR sequence derives from an older woman who had recovered from COVID-19. Sequencing was performed on PBMCs or T cells enriched from blood (not recorded which). CDR3 in amino acids: CASSQASGNTIYF. The CDR3 region has the DNA TGTGCCAGCAGCCAAGCTTCTGGAAACACCATATATTTT.